This is a list of T cell receptor beta chains from one sample in a study of blood T cell repertoires in COVID-19. Clones were read by immunoSEQ multiplex PCR, and TCRdb kept only the in-frame ones, dropping some. The data hold some 230,000 clones, with around 86% observed a single time. Sequenced input: peripheral blood. These receptors were obtained from a man aged 30-40 years who had recovered from COVID-19. Each CDR3 is given with its conserved first and last residue. The D gene is left open where the match is weak. Clone size appears in some rows only: once, few, many, or a class for an expanded clone.

v_gene	j_gene	d_gene	abundance	CDR3aa	CDR3nt
TRBV2	TRBJ1-4	-	-	CASKRESSLNEKLFF	TGTGCCAGCAAGAGGGAAAGCAGTCTAAATGAAAAACTGTTTTTT
TRBV7-2	TRBJ2-2	TRBD2	-	CASSPRFAGGVTGELFF	TGTGCCAGCAGCCCCCGTTTTGCGGGGGGGGTAACCGGGGAGCTGTTTTTT
TRBV2	TRBJ1-1	-	-	CASSDGLGEAFF	TGTGCCAGCAGTGATGGTCTCGGTGAAGCTTTCTTT
TRBV2	TRBJ2-2	-	-	CASRQGSTGELFF	TGTGCCAGCAGGCAGGGAAGTACCGGGGAGCTGTTTTTT
TRBV12-3/TRBV12-4	TRBJ1-2	-	-	CASSPARIYGYTF	TGTGCCAGCAGTCCCGCCAGGATCTATGGCTACACCTTC
TRBV7-2	TRBJ2-5	TRBD2	once	CASSLSGGFQETQYF	TGTGCCAGCAGCTTATCGGGGGGATTCCAAGAGACCCAGTACTTC
TRBV27	TRBJ1-2	TRBD1	-	CASSYRTGGLYGYTF	TGTGCCAGCAGTTATCGGACAGGGGGCCTCTACGGCTACACCTTC
TRBV27	TRBJ1-5	-	-	CASSLSAGRDQPQHF	TGTGCCAGCAGTTTATCGGCAGGGCGAGATCAGCCCCAGCATTTT
TRBV1	TRBJ2-7	-	-	CTSSQGWLDNQYF	TGCACCAGCAGCCAAGGATGGTTGGACAACCAGTACTTC
TRBV7-2	TRBJ1-6	-	-	CASSLVGGGGGPLHF	TGTGCCAGCAGCTTAGTAGGGGGGGGAGGTGGGCCCCTCCACTTT
TRBV6-2/TRBV6-3	TRBJ1-5	-	few	CASSPTLTSPHSSNQPQHF	TGTGCCAGCAGCCCTACTCTTACTTCCCCCCACTCTAGCAATCAGCCCCAGCATTTT
TRBV15	TRBJ2-7	-	-	CATSTPTGKGREQYF	TGTGCCACCAGCACTCCAACAGGGAAAGGTCGCGAGCAGTACTTC
TRBV6-5	TRBJ2-7	TRBD1	-	CASSWTGAPYEQYF	TGTGCCAGCAGTTGGACAGGGGCCCCCTACGAGCAGTACTTC
TRBV3-1/TRBV3-2	TRBJ2-1	-	-	CASSLEPSPQQFF	TGTGCCAGCAGCCTTGAGCCATCCCCGCAGCAGTTCTTC
TRBV5-4	TRBJ1-2	-	-	CASRGGFYGYTF	TGTGCCAGCAGGGGAGGGTTTTATGGCTACACCTTC
TRBV10-2	TRBJ1-2	-	-	CASSEAGWQYGYTF	TGCGCCAGCAGTGAGGCAGGGTGGCAGTATGGCTACACCTTC
TRBV9	TRBJ1-1	-	-	CASSADPPNTEAFF	TGTGCCAGCAGCGCAGATCCACCAAACACTGAAGCTTTCTTT
TRBV6-5	TRBJ2-7	TRBD2	-	CASSSSRGAAYEQYF	TGTGCCAGCAGTTCCTCGCGGGGGGCAGCCTACGAGCAGTACTTC
TRBV7-2	TRBJ1-1	-	-	CASSSRRFPTGLDTEAFF	TGTGCCAGCAGCTCCAGAAGGTTCCCAACAGGGTTGGACACTGAAGCTTTCTTT
TRBV2	TRBJ2-1	TRBD1	-	CASSESLGQGALVLFTNEQFF	TGTGCCAGCAGTGAGTCCCTGGGACAGGGCGCTTTGGTCCTCTTCACCAATGAGCAGTTCTTC
TRBV12-3/TRBV12-4	TRBJ1-1	-	-	CASSLRGSTEAFF	TGTGCCAGCAGTTTGCGGGGAAGCACTGAAGCTTTCTTT
TRBV23-1	TRBJ2-5	-	-	CASRAPGGVKETQYF	TGCGCCAGCAGGGCCCCCGGGGGAGTAAAAGAGACCCAGTACTTC
TRBV6-1	TRBJ2-3	-	few	CASSEVGRSDTQYF	TGTGCCAGCAGTGAAGTTGGCAGATCGGATACGCAGTATTTT
TRBV19	TRBJ1-4	TRBD1	-	CASSLERDSSTNEKLFF	TGTGCCAGTAGCCTAGAGAGGGACAGTTCAACTAATGAAAAACTGTTTTTT
TRBV6-4	TRBJ2-3	TRBD2	-	CATSSGGQVDTQYF	TGTGCCACCTCGTCGGGGGGGCAGGTAGATACGCAGTATTTT
TRBV3-1/TRBV3-2	TRBJ1-5	-	-	CASSLATNQPQHF	TGTGCCAGCAGCCTTGCTACTAATCAGCCCCAGCATTTT
TRBV18	TRBJ1-5	-	-	CASSPQGGGLGQPQHF	TGTGCCAGCTCACCCCAAGGGGGGGGGTTAGGTCAGCCCCAGCATTTT
TRBV9	TRBJ1-5	-	-	CASSVSDRLDQPQHF	TGTGCCAGCAGCGTTTCAGACAGACTGGATCAGCCCCAGCATTTT
TRBV18	TRBJ1-6	TRBD1	-	CASSPRQGSSYNSPLHF	TGTGCCAGCTCACCACGACAGGGGAGCTCCTATAATTCACCCCTCCACTTT
TRBV6-5	TRBJ1-3	-	-	CASSVSEAGNTIYF	TGTGCCAGCAGCGTATCAGAGGCTGGAAACACCATATATTTT
TRBV2	TRBJ2-3	TRBD2	-	CASIAGPTQYF	TGTGCCAGCATAGCGGGACCTACGCAGTATTTT
TRBV7-9	TRBJ2-3	TRBD1	-	CASSRTGDTDTQYF	TGTGCCAGCAGCCGGACAGGAGACACAGATACGCAGTATTTT
TRBV5-1	TRBJ2-3	TRBD2	-	CASSLAGRWRGVTDTQYF	TGCGCCAGCAGCTTGGCCGGCCGGTGGCGGGGGGTGACAGATACGCAGTATTTT
TRBV12-5	TRBJ2-2	TRBD1	-	CASGLVPPSAGGNGELFF	TGTGCTAGTGGTTTGGTACCCCCCTCGGCAGGGGGCAACGGGGAGCTGTTTTTT
TRBV24-1	TRBJ2-7	-	-	CATRGGPLYEQYF	TGTGCCACCAGGGGAGGCCCCCTCTACGAGCAGTACTTC
TRBV11-2	TRBJ2-5	TRBD2	-	CASSVRLAVGTQYF	TGTGCCAGCAGCGTAAGACTAGCGGTGGGGACCCAGTACTTC
TRBV6-2/TRBV6-3	TRBJ2-7	TRBD1	-	CASSYRDRNYEQYF	TGTGCCAGCAGTTACCGGGACAGAAACTACGAGCAGTACTTC
TRBV6-5	TRBJ1-2	-	-	CASSYSTTGFYGYTF	TGTGCCAGCAGTTACTCGACCACAGGATTCTATGGCTACACCTTC